Listed here are 24 T cell receptor beta chains from one sample, sequenced in a study of cytomegalovirus exposure and HLA in healthy donors. The PCR employed 60 Vbeta primers together with 13 Jbeta primers. The repertoire was sequenced with immunoSEQ multiplex PCR; TCRdb's copy has only in-frame clones and lacks some. The data show fewer than 200,000 clones, approximately 81% seen once. Sequencing was carried out using PBMCs. All receptors derive from a man aged 18 to 29 in good health and CMV-seropositive.

The genes are TRBV5-1 and TRBJ2-7; 8 bases line up with TRBD1. After removal of 4 bases from V and 0 bases from J, the junction contained 12 bases not matched to a gene. Per germline, CDR1 SGHRS and CDR2 YFSETQ. The CDR3 runs to 17 residues. The CDR3 loop is CASSPSSRQGLSYEQYF. CDR3 DNA: TGCGCCAGCAGCCCATCTTCTCGACAGGGGCTCTCCTACGAGCAGTACTTC. Full variable domain (remainder filled in from reference TRBV5-1 and TRBJ2-7): KAGVTQTPRYLIKTRGQQVTLSCSPISGHRSVSWYQQTPGQGLQFLFEYFSETQRNKGNFPGRFSGRQFSNSRSEMNVSTLELGDSALYLCASSPSSRQGLSYEQYFGPGTRLTVT.

The V and J genes are TRBV7-9 and TRBJ2-5; 10 bases map to TRBD1. There are 14 residues in the CDR3. Germline CDR1 and CDR2: SEHNR and FQNEAQ (reference sequence). After removal of 1 base from V and 5 bases from J, the junction contained 1 base not matched to a gene. As DNA, the CDR3 is TGTGCCAGCAGCTTAGGGGGACAGGGGGAGACCCAGTACTTC. This sequence encodes CASSLGGQGETQYF.

The V gene is TRBV6-6, the J gene TRBJ1-4; no clear D gene. Trimming removed 11 bases from V and 5 bases from J, with 12 bases in between. Looked up from germline, CDR1 is MNHNY and CDR2 is SVGAGI (reference sequence). The CDR3 length is 12 residues. CDR3 sequence: CAGRHVNEKLFF. CDR3 sequence (DNA): TGTGCCGGCCGACACGTCAATGAAAAACTGTTTTTT.

A single count supports this clone. CDR3 sequence: CASSPRTEKNTEAFF. DNA of the CDR3: TGTGCCAGCAGCCCAAGGACAGAAAAGAACACTGAAGCTTTCTTT. The rearrangement uses TRBV11-3 and TRBJ1-1, with a tentative D call TRBD1 (6 bases). V was shortened by 5 bases and J by 1 base, with 14 bases between the two germline ends. CDR3 length equals 15 residues. The V gene's germline CDR1 is SGHNT and CDR2 YENEEA.

This clone came up once. V gene TRBV29-1 combines with J gene TRBJ1-1; D gene ambiguous. This CDR3 is built from 13 residues. V lost 6 bases, J lost 4 bases, and 15 bases lay in between. Germline assignment: CDR1 SQVTM and CDR2 ANQGSEA. The CDR3, as DNA: TGCAGCGTGCAGGATATCTCCGGCACTGAAGCTTTCTTT. Translation gives CSVQDISGTEAFF.

The V and J genes are TRBV6-1 and TRBJ2-2; D might be TRBD1 (6 bases). The germline gives CDR1 MNHNS, CDR2 SASEGT. Between the trimmed V and J ends, which lost 4 bases and 3 bases, there was a span of 12 bases. The CDR3 runs to 15 residues. DNA for the CDR3: TGTGCCAGCAGTGTACAGGGCATCGACACCGGGGAGCTGTTTTTT. This encodes CASSVQGIDTGELFF.

V is TRBV9 and J is TRBJ2-5; D unresolved. V lost 0 bases and J lost 1, with 7 bases in between. Germline CDR1 is SGDLS and CDR2 is YYNGEE. This CDR3 is 14 amino acids long. The CDR3 region is CASSVGDAQETQYF. The CDR3 region has the DNA TGTGCCAGCAGCGTAGGAGATGCCCAAGAGACCCAGTACTTC.

The chain uses TRBV18 and TRBJ2-1, with 10 bases matching TRBD1. The length of the CDR3 is 14 residues. The junction had 7 bases not matched to a gene; V was cut back by 6 bases and J by 8 bases. CDR1 is KGHSH, CDR2 LQKENI, per germline. As DNA, the CDR3 is TGTGCCAGCTCCCCCGGGACAGGGGTTGATGAGCAGTTCTTC. As protein: CASSPGTGVDEQFF.

The chain employs TRBV7-9 and TRBJ2-1; 10 bases align to TRBD2. The CDR3 is 15 amino acids. Germline V gives CDR1 SEHNR, CDR2 FQNEAQ (reference sequence). V shed 0 bases, J shed 8 bases, and the junction held 4 bases outside the gene matches. CDR3 sequence (DNA): TGTGCCAGCAGCTTAGCAGCGGGGGGGTCTCATGAGCAGTTCTTC. It encodes CASSLAAGGSHEQFF.

The CDR3, as DNA: TGTGCCAGCAGCTCCCTCTCGGAGACCCAGTACTTC. Translation gives CASSSLSETQYF. The V and J genes are TRBV5-6 and TRBJ2-5, with D hard to call. V was cut by 3 bases and J by 5 bases, with 8 bases left in between. CDR1 and CDR2 from the germline V gene are SGHDT and YYEEEE. The CDR3 extends over 12 amino acids.

The rearrangement joins TRBV6-5 to TRBJ2-1, with TRBD2 matching over 8 bases. Germline assignment: CDR1 MNHEY and CDR2 SVGAGI. The CDR3 contains 13 residues. The junction had 6 bases not matched to a gene; V was cut back by 8 bases and J by 6 bases. Here the CDR3 DNA reads TGTGCCAGCTCGCGGGGGGCAGCCAATGAGCAGTTCTTC. Translating it yields CASSRGAANEQFF.

The chain carries TRBV4-3 and TRBJ2-3; D is uncertain. CDR3 length equals 15 residues. With 0 bases removed from V and 2 bases from J, the gap between germline ends came to 9 bases. Germline loops: CDR1 LGHNA, CDR2 YSLEER. CDR3 nucleotide sequence: TGCGCCAGCAGCCAAGATCGAGGTTTCACAGATACGCAGTATTTT. This translates into CASSQDRGFTDTQYF.

V usage is TRBV19 and J usage is TRBJ1-1, with D unresolved. This CDR3 region has 15 residues. The germline V gene encodes CDR1 LNHDA and CDR2 SQIVND (reference sequence). Trimming pared 5 bases from V and 0 bases from J, leaving 13 bases between. The DNA for the CDR3 is TGTGCCAGTAGTCACAGCGGAAGCATGAACACTGAAGCTTTCTTT. Translated: CASSHSGSMNTEAFF.

This clone was counted a few times. This chain connects TRBV4-3 to TRBJ1-4; 8 nucleotides match TRBD1. Germline V lookup: CDR1 LGHNA, CDR2 YSLEER. Trimming removed 0 bases from V and 8 bases from J; junction bases left unmatched: 11. This CDR3 comprises 17 residues. The CDR3 nucleotides are TGCGCCAGCAGCCAAGATATGGCCCAGGGGGCGCAGGAAAAACTGTTTTTT. It is translated as CASSQDMAQGAQEKLFF.

The chain joins TRBV19 to TRBJ1-1; D is unresolved. Germline V lookup: CDR1 LNHDA, CDR2 SQIVND (reference sequence). V gave up 3 bases and J gave up 3 bases, with 17 bases separating them. CDR3 length: 16 residues. CDR3 DNA: TGTGCCAGTAGTATCTCTCCCCAGTTCGTCGACACTGAAGCTTTCTTT. The encoded protein is CASSISPQFVDTEAFF. Filled out from reference TRBV19 and TRBJ1-1, the complete variable domain reads DGGITQSPKYLFRKEGQNVTLSCEQNLNHDAMYWYRQDPGQGLRLIYYSQIVNDFQKGDIAEGYSVSREKKESFPLTVTSAQKNPTAFYLCASSISPQFVDTEAFFGQGTRLTVV.

The chain combines TRBV5-4 with TRBJ2-5; D perhaps matches TRBD2 (5 bases). This CDR3 is built from 14 residues. Germline CDR1 reads SGHNT; CDR2 reads YYREEE (reference sequence). Trimming left V 1 base short and J 2 bases short, with 9 bases between. The DNA of the CDR3 is TGTGCCAGCAGCTTGTCGGGGTTTCAAGAGACCCAGTACTTC. Amino acid sequence: CASSLSGFQETQYF. The entire variable domain, with the rest obtained from reference TRBV5-4 and TRBJ2-5, is as follows: ETGVTQSPTHLIKTRGQQVTLRCSSQSGHNTVSWYQQALGQGPQFIFQYYREEENGRGNFPPRFSGLQFPNYSSELNVNALELDDSALYLCASSLSGFQETQYFGPGTRLLVL.

The chain employs TRBV4-1 and TRBJ2-7; 9 bases match TRBD2. V trimming: 0 bases; J trimming: 6 bases; junction bases outside the gene matches: 9. The CDR3 length is 16 residues. CDR1 is MGHRA, CDR2 YSYEKL, per germline. This chain's CDR3 is CASSQDRGGASLEQYF. The CDR3 nucleotides read TGCGCCAGCAGCCAAGATCGCGGGGGGGCGTCCCTCGAGCAGTACTTC.

This chain uses TRBV4-2 with TRBJ1-2, with D possibly TRBD1 on 5 matching bases. The germline V and J ends were trimmed by 1 base and 0 bases, with 24 bases remaining between them. The CDR3 is 20 residues long. CDR1 is LGHNA and CDR2 is YNFKEQ in the germline V gene. In nucleotides, the CDR3 is TGTGCCAGCAGCCAAGTCCTATCCCTCGATTTGACAGCAACTAACTATGGCTACACCTTC. It specifies CASSQVLSLDLTATNYGYTF.

The CDR3 spells CASRDRGGPTEQFF. The CDR3 DNA reads as TGTGCCAGCAGGGACCGCGGGGGGCCCACCGAGCAGTTCTTC. The V and J genes are TRBV2 and TRBJ2-1; 8 nucleotides agree with TRBD2. Trimming cost V 6 bases and J 10 bases; bases outside gene matches: 11. This CDR3 is 14 amino acids long. Germline assignment: CDR1 SNHLY and CDR2 FYNNEI.

The V call is TRBV4-1, the J call TRBJ2-7; 9 bases map to TRBD2. Germline assignment: CDR1 MGHRA and CDR2 YSYEKL. This CDR3 has 14 residues. Trimming removed 8 bases from V and 3 bases from J; junction bases left unmatched: 8. The CDR3 DNA is TGCGCCAGCTCGAAGGTAGCGGGGGTCTACGAGCAGTACTTC. This translates into CASSKVAGVYEQYF.

The rearrangement links TRBV7-9 to TRBJ2-2; 8 nucleotides align to TRBD2. There are 17 residues in the CDR3. The germline CDR1 and CDR2 sequences are SEHNR and FQNEAQ (reference sequence). J lost 1 base, V lost 5 bases, and 9 bases had no gene match. For the CDR3, the DNA is TGTGCCAGCAGCCCCGGTGGGCGGGGGGTGAACACCGGGGAGCTGTTTTTT. It specifies CASSPGGRGVNTGELFF.

The gene calls are TRBV7-2 and TRBJ1-1, with 7 positions matching TRBD1. Trimming at V came to 3 bases and at J to 4 bases, leaving 5 bases not matched to a gene. CDR3 length: 14 residues. CDR1 is SGHTA and CDR2 is FQGNSA in the germline V gene. Here the CDR3 reads CASSFRQGGTEAFF. The CDR3 nucleotides read TGTGCCAGCAGCTTTAGACAGGGCGGCACTGAAGCTTTCTTT.

V gene TRBV5-4 combines with J gene TRBJ2-2, with D perhaps TRBD1 (5 bases). V was clipped by 0 bases and J by 5 bases, with 14 bases between them. This CDR3 comprises 16 residues. Germline CDR1 is SGHNT and CDR2 is YYREEE (reference sequence). In DNA form, the CDR3 reads TGTGCCAGCAGCTTGGGACAGACAACGGGTACCGGGGAGCTGTTTTTT. Its translation is CASSLGQTTGTGELFF.

This chain joins TRBV14 and TRBJ2-1; no clear D gene. The CDR3 totals 13 residues. Germline values: CDR1 SGHDN, CDR2 FVKESK. The ends were cut back, 4 bases at V and 5 bases at J, with 9 bases in the middle. CDR3 sequence (DNA): TGTGCCAGCAGCCCTCTCGGAGACAATGAGCAGTTCTTC. Its protein is CASSPLGDNEQFF.